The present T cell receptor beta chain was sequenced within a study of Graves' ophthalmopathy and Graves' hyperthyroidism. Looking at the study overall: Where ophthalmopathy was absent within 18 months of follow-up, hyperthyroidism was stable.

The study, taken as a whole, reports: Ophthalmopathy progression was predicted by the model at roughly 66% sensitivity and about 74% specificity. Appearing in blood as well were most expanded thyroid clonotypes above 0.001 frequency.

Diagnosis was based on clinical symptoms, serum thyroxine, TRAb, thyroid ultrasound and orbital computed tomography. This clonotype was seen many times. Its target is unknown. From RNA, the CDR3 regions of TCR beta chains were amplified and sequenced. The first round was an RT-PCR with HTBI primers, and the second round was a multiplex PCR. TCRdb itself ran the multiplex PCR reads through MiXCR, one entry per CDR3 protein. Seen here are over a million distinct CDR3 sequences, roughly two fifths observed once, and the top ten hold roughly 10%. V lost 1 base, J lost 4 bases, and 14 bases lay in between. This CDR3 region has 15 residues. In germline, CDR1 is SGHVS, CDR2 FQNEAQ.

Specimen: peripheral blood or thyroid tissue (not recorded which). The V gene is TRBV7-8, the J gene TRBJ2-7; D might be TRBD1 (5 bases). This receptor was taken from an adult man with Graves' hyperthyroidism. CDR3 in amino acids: CASSLGGQGRYEQYF. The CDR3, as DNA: TGTGCCAGCAGCTTAGGAGGTCAGGGAAGGTACGAGCAGTACTTC.